This TCR beta chain was captured in a study of graft-versus-host responses after intestinal transplantation (dated by TCRdb to the early 2020s). For the wider study: Multivisceral, liver-intestinal, or isolated intestinal transplants were received by the recipients. Every recipient was given anti-thymocyte globulin induction, then maintenance tacrolimus and steroids for approximately 3 years. Bulk TCR-beta CDR3 sequencing was used to track graft-versus-host and host-versus-graft alloreactive T cell clones in the graft, circulation and bone marrow after intestinal transplantation. To identify alloreactive clones, pre-transplant mixed lymphocyte reaction products were sequenced and compared with unstimulated pre-transplant donor and recipient T cells. The cohort enrolled 24 intestinal transplant recipients, one of whom was a retransplant, and a few patients without pretransplant specimens were excluded. A peak of at least 4% donor T cells among recipient peripheral blood mononuclear cells was the definition used for donor T cell macrochimerism. Samples from three later patients were sequenced in-house on an Illumina MiSeq with MiXCR processing rather than by the commercial service.

Of note for this clone: It lacks a known antigen. Base qualities are not provided; no much larger clone lies one nucleotide away.

CDR1 and CDR2 were assigned from the germline V gene (reference sequence) as MNHEY and SMNVEV. Including cysteine and phenylalanine, the CDR3 has 11 amino acids. Only CDR3 DNA remains: 33 bases, in frame from the first base. V loses 9 bases, J loses 5 bases, and the germline ends lie 10 bases apart. Broader findings and caveats from the paper: GvH clones were detected in recipient bone marrow, and some of these GvH clones were observed earlier in ileal mucosa or blood, consistent with an intestinal mucosal origin. The relatively low number and heterogeneity of intestinal transplant patients limited the conclusions. Early after transplant, declines in HvG clones were associated with peak levels of circulating GvH clones. High GvH to HvG T cell clonal ratios were observed in the allografts of patients with donor T cell macrochimerism.

Library preparation employed the immunoSEQ multiplex PCR assay. For most patients, genomic DNA was isolated with the Qiagen DNeasy Blood and Tissue Kit and shipped frozen to Adaptive Biotechnologies for TCR sequencing. For most patients, genomic DNA was subjected to high-throughput TCR-beta CDR3 sequencing by Adaptive Biotechnologies. In the source study's methods: Adaptive's ImmunoSEQ software supplied the TCR sequencing data for 18 patients, while MiXCR and VDJtools were used to process a few other patients. CD4 versus CD8 sorting errors were corrected by removing sequences found in both subsets at a frequency ratio below 5:1. CDR3 nucleotide sequences shared between donor and recipient were removed because their origin could not be assigned. At least 2-fold expansion over unstimulated cells and a minimum CFSE-low frequency of 0.002% (template counts) or 0.001% (read counts) were required for clones to be classified as alloreactive. Clones were considered mappable if detected in sequenced pre-transplant spleen, lymph node, or MLR CFSE-low populations of the donor or recipient. Cumulative frequency of alloreactive clones was calculated as a percentage of all sequences weighted by copy number. The immuneACCESS repertoire file appears here via TCRdb, limited to in-frame rearrangements. These files lack a portion of the clones; in checked studies, under half of the deficit traces to unresolved V genes, and the cause of the others is not known. That table furnishes V, J and clone size, whereas the DNA furnished D and trimming. This sample holds fewer than 110,000 clones; 93% were observed only once. The top ten clones comprise 1% to 1.5% of the sample.

This specimen's time point label, per the study, means: cells obtained before transplantation from donor or recipient. CD3+CD4+ and CD3+CD8+ populations were FACS-sorted from unstimulated pre-transplant donor and recipient cells taken from spleen or lymph nodes. The sequence was collected from a human donor who received an intestinal transplant. Recombination joined TRBV27 with TRBJ1-1, with the D gene call left open. Source: unstimulated CD8+ T cells sorted from spleen or lymph node cells, taken before intestinal transplant. The CDR3 region reads CASWFGTEAFF. DNA sequence: TGTGCCAGTTGGTTCGGGACTGAAGCTTTCTTT.